This TCR beta chain was recovered during a study of blood T cells in healthy people across ages. Study-wide findings and caveats: As naive T cell percentage varied, TCR beta diversity correlated strongly with it. Both higher diversity and more naive CD4+ cells marked long-lived donors when set against aged donors.

The table lists this clonotype with a few counts. The antigen remains undetermined. PCR was performed a second time for roughly 7 to 12 cycles using a sample-barcoded 5' primer and a J-beta primer mix. Each cDNA molecule, via a template-switch adaptor with 12 random nucleotides, was tagged. MiXCR, run by TCRdb on the 5' RACE reads, gives a single entry per CDR3 protein. The sample carries fewer than 900,000 distinct CDR3 sequences, roughly 41% recorded once. CDR1 is SNHLY, CDR2 FYNNEI, per germline. Trimming pared 5 bases from V and 0 bases from J, leaving 14 bases between. This CDR3 is 16 amino acids long.

The receptor comes from a woman between 55 and 75 years old in good health. V is TRBV2 and J is TRBJ2-4; possible D gene TRBD1, 5 bases. Sequencing was carried out using blood. In DNA, the CDR3 is TGTGCCAGCAGTACCGACAGCAGTATAGCCAAAAACATTCAGTACTTC. Translated: CASSTDSSIAKNIQYF.